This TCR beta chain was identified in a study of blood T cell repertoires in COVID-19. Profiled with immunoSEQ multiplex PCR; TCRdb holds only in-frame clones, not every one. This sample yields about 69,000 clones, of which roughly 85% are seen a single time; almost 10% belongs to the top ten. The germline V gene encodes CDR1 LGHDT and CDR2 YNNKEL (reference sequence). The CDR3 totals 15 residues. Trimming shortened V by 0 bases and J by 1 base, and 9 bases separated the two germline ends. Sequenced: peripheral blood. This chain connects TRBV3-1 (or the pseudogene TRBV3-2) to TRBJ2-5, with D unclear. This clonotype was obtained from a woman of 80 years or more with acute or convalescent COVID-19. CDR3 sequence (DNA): TGTGCCAGCAGCCAAGACTGGGCTTCCCAAGAGACCCAGTACTTC. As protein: CASSQDWASQETQYF.